This TCR beta chain was sequenced in a study of control samples from healthy donors and cancer patients (dated by TCRdb to the early 2020s). Details on this clone: The antigen this receptor binds is unknown. The sample holds no much larger clone one base away, and base qualities are not on file.

Preparation of the library involved the immunoSEQ multiplex PCR assay. The source is immuneACCESS, and TCRdb retained only in-frame sequences with V and J called. Part of the clones is not carried over; for the studies checked, unresolved V genes explain less than half of this, and the remainder is unexplained. The sample contains more than 85,000 clones, 65% to 85% of them found a single time. The leading ten clones occupy under 50% of the sample. CDR1 and CDR2, per the germline V gene, are SGHAT and FQNNGV. V is clipped by 1 base and J by 0 bases, and the sequence between their germline boundaries is 11 bases long. Inclusive of the bounding cysteine and phenylalanine, the CDR3 is 16 residues long. Here the CDR3 DNA is all that survives: 48 bases in frame from base 1.

The TCR originated in a man between 65 and 85 years old with lung cancer. The chain joins TRBV11-2 to TRBJ2-3; the D gene is perhaps TRBD2, on 6 matching bases. Sequenced sample: PBMCs. The CDR3 protein sequence reads: CASSLVGGGSTDTQYF. The bases read TGTGCCAGCAGCTTAGTAGGTGGGGGGAGCACAGATACGCAGTATTTT.